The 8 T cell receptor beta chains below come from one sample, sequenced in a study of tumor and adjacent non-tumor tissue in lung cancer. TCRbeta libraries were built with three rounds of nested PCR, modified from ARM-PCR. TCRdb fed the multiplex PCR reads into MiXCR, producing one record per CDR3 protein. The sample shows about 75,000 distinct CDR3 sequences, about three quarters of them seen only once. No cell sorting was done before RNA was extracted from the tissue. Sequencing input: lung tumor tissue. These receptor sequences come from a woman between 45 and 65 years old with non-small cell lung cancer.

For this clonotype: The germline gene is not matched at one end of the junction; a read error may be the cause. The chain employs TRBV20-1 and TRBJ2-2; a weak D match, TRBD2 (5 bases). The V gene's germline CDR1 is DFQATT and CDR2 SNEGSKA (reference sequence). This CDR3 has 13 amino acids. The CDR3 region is CSVVRVSTGKLFF. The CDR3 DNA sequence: TGCAGTGTTGTTCGTGTGAGCACCGGGAAGCTGTTTTTT.

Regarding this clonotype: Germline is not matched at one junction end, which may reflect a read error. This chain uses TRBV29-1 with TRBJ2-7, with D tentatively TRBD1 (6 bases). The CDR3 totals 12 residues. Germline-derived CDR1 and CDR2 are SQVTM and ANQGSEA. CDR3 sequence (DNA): TGCAACGTTGAGCAGGGGACCCACGAGCAGTACTTC. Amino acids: CNVEQGTHEQYF.

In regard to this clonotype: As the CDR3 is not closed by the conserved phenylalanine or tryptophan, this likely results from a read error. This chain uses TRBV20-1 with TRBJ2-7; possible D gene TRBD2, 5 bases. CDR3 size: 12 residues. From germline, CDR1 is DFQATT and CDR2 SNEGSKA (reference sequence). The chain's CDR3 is CSSSRPSYEQYI. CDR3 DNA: TGCAGTTCTAGCAGGCCCTCCTACGAGCAGTACATC.

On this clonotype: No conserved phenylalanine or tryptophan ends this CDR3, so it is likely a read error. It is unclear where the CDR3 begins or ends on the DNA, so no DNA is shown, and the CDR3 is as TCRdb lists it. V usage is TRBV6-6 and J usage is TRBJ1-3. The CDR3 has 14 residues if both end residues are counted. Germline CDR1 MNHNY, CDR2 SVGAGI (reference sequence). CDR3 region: CASIQQSPGNTVYS.

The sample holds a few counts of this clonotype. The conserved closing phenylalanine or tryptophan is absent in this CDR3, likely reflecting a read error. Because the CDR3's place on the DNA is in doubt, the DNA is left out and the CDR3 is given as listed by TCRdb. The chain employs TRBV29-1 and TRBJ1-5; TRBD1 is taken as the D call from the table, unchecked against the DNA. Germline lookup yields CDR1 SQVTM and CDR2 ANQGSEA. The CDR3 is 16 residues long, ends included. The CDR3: CSVRTGTGGSNQPQHL.

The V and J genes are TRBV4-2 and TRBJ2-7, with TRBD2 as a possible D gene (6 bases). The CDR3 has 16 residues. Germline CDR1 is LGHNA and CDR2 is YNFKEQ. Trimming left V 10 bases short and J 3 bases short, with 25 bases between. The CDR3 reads CANRHAKGAGNYEQYF. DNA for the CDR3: TGTGCCAACAGGCATGCAAAAGGTGCGGGGAACTACGAGCAGTACTTC.

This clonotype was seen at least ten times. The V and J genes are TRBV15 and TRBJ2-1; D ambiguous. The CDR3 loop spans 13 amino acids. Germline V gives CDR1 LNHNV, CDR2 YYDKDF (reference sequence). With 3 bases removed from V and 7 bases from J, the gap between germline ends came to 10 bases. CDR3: CATSSLVFNEQFF. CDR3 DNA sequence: TGTGCCACCAGCAGTTTGGTATTTAATGAGCAGTTCTTC. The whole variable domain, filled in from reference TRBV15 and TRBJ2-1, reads DAMVIQNPRYQVTQFGKPVTLSCSQTLNHNVMYWYQQKSSQAPKLLFHYYDKDFNNEADTPDNFQSRRPNTSFCFLDIRSPGLGDTAMYLCATSSLVFNEQFFGPGTRLTVL.

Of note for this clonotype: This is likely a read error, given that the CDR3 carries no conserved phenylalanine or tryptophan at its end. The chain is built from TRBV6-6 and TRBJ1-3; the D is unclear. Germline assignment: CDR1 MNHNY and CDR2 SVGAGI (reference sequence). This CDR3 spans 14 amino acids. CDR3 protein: CAGSEGISGNTIYS. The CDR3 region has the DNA TGTGCCGGCAGTGAAGGGATTTCTGGAAACACCATATATTCT.